This TCR beta chain emerged from a study of T cell repertoires in ileal Crohn's disease. TCRB immunosequencing input was roughly 500 nanograms of biopsy DNA per sample. Libraries were prepared by immunoSEQ multiplex PCR; TCRdb keeps only in-frame clonotypes and omits some of them. The repertoire consists of 25,000 to 30,000 clones, with roughly 75% occurring once and the leading ten covering roughly 19%. CDR3 size: 15 residues. The V and J ends lost 5 bases and 3 bases respectively, with 16 bases between them. In germline, CDR1 is SGHVS, CDR2 FNYEAQ. This chain uses TRBV7-6 with TRBJ1-1; D is perhaps TRBD1 (6 bases). Sequenced material: ileal tissue. This TCR came from an adult with Crohn's disease. The CDR3 region is CASSPGIEGDTEAFF. CDR3 nucleotides: TGTGCCAGCAGCCCGGGCATCGAGGGGGACACTGAAGCTTTCTTT.